The entry that follows covers one T cell receptor beta chain sequence. The antigen is undetermined. Random hexamers were used to reverse transcribe an amount of about 0.45 to 1 ug RNA. In TCRdb, the immunoSEQ multiplex PCR reads were re-called with MiXCR into one record per CDR3 protein. The sample records 120,000 or so distinct CDR3 sequences, 85% to 95% being singletons. The data belong to a study of CD8 T cells in Susac syndrome. Study conclusions and caveats: The study recognized that the number of individuals in its TCR sequencing and HLA analysis was relatively small.

This CDR3 is built from 18 residues. V shed 5 bases and J shed 4 bases, with 21 bases lying between them. Germline assignment: CDR1 MGHRA and CDR2 YSYEKL. The specimen was CD4+ T cells from PBMCs. The rearrangement joins TRBV4-1 to TRBJ2-6; D call uncertain. The origin of this receptor is a human donor with multiple sclerosis. This chain's CDR3 is CASSLPLQFSLGANVLTF. The CDR3 DNA reads as TGCGCCAGCAGCTTACCATTACAGTTTTCCCTCGGGGCCAACGTCCTGACTTTC.